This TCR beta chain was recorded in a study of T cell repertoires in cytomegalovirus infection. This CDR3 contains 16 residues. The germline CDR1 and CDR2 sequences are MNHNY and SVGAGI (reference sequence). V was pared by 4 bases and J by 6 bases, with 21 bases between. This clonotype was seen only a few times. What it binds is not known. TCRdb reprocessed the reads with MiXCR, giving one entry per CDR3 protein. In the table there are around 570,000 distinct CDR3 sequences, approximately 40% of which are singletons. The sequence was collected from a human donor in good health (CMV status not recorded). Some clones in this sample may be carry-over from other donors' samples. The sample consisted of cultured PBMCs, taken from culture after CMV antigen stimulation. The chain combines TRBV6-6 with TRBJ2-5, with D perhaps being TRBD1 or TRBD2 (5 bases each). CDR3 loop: CASSSNVGVGEKTQYF. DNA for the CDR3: TGTGCCAGCAGTTCCAACGTGGGTGTAGGGGAGAAGACCCAGTACTTC.